The 29 T cell receptor beta chains below all came from one sample that was sequenced in a study of CXCR4 blockade with PD-1 therapy in pancreatic cancer. Libraries were prepared by immunoSEQ multiplex PCR; TCRdb keeps only in-frame clonotypes and omits some of them. The sample lists roughly 3,600 clones; approximately 42% were seen once. Sequencing used tumor tissue. The receptors stem from a human donor with pancreatic ductal adenocarcinoma.

The CDR3 is CASSPPSLAGELFF. The CDR3 DNA follows: TGTGCCAGCTCACCACCTTCTCTCGCCGGGGAGCTGTTTTTT. The chain joins TRBV18 to TRBJ2-2; D is ambiguous. CDR3 length equals 14 residues. With 0 bases removed from V and 6 bases from J, the gap between germline ends came to 8 bases. Looked up from germline, CDR1 is KGHSH and CDR2 is LQKENI.

The CDR3 DNA reads TGTGCCAGCAGCGTAGAGTTATCTGGGGCCAACGTCCTGACTTTC. Translated: CASSVELSGANVLTF. The genes are TRBV9 and TRBJ2-6; D remains ambiguous. The V gene's germline CDR1 is SGDLS and CDR2 YYNGEE. V was clipped by 0 bases and J by 1 base, with 5 bases between them. CDR3 length: 15 amino acids.

This clone was detected only a few times. The chain is built from TRBV1 and TRBJ1-1; TRBD1, the table's D call, lacks a check against the DNA. TRBV1 constitutes a pseudogene. The CDR3 covers 14 residues. For the CDR3, the DNA is TGCGCCAGCAGCTACGGGACAGGGAACACTGAAGCTTTCTTT. This encodes CASSYGTGNTEAFF.

This clone is medium-sized (0.01 to 0.1%). The V gene is TRBV2, the J gene TRBJ2-7; D may be TRBD1 or TRBD2 (7 bases each). Germline assignment: CDR1 SNHLY and CDR2 FYNNEI. Trimming pared 6 bases from V and 2 bases from J, leaving 11 bases between. The CDR3 contains 13 residues. The CDR3 region has the DNA TGTGCCAGCAGCCAGGGGGGGGCCTACGAGCAGTACTTC. This translates into CASSQGGAYEQYF.

This clone was seen more than once but under ten times. The CDR3 DNA reads as TGTGCCAGCAGCTCCTCGGACAGGCTGACCGGGGAGCTGTTTTTT. As protein: CASSSSDRLTGELFF. This chain uses TRBV7-5 with TRBJ2-2; TRBD1, as called in the table, went unchecked against the DNA. TRBV7-5 constitutes a pseudogene. The CDR3 extends over 15 amino acids.

The chain carries TRBV19 and TRBJ1-2, with D hard to call. CDR1 is LNHDA, CDR2 SQIVND, per germline (reference sequence). V was shortened by 3 bases and J by 7 bases, with 6 bases between the two germline ends. The CDR3 runs to 11 residues. The CDR3, as DNA: TGTGCCAGTAGTATTTATGGTGGCTACACCTTC. Translation gives CASSIYGGYTF.

The chain combines TRBV15 with TRBJ2-3; D is perhaps TRBD1 (6 bases). The V and J ends lost 1 base and 3 bases respectively, with 11 bases between them. In germline, CDR1 is LNHNV, CDR2 YYDKDF (reference sequence). This CDR3 has 15 amino acids. This CDR3 is CATSRVGAMTDTQYF. The CDR3 nucleotides are TGTGCCACCAGCAGAGTGGGGGCTATGACAGATACGCAGTATTTT.

The rearrangement joins TRBV18 to TRBJ2-5; TRBD1 matches 8 bases. After removal of 4 bases from V and 5 bases from J, the junction contained 15 bases not matched to a gene. The germline V gene has CDR1 KGHSH and CDR2 LQKENI. The CDR3 runs to 17 residues. CDR3 bases: TGTGCCAGCTCACGCACCGCGGCTACAGGGGGTCGGGAGACCCAGTACTTC. This sequence encodes CASSRTAATGGRETQYF.

This clone was seen only a few times. The chain joins TRBV18 to TRBJ2-7; 11 bases line up with TRBD1. The germline gives CDR1 KGHSH, CDR2 LQKENI. V gave up 0 bases and J gave up 2 bases; unmatched junction bases: 0. The length of the CDR3 is 15 residues. This CDR3 is CASSPPGQGAYEQYF. CDR3 coding DNA: TGTGCCAGCTCACCACCGGGACAGGGGGCCTACGAGCAGTACTTC.

The chain links TRBV6-8 to TRBJ2-3, with 7 bases aligning to TRBD1. The germline gives CDR1 MNHGY, CDR2 SAAAGT. The CDR3 contains 12 residues. The J segment lost 14 bases and the V segment lost 6 bases, leaving 11 bases of the junction unmatched. As DNA, the CDR3 is TGTGCCAGCAGGGGACAGCCCATTAGGGTGTATTTT. Protein: CASRGQPIRVYF.

V usage is TRBV7-6 and J usage is TRBJ2-7; 7 positions agree with TRBD1. The CDR3 loop spans 15 amino acids. Trimming removed 3 bases from V and 0 bases from J; junction bases left unmatched: 5. Germline CDR1 SGHVS, CDR2 FNYEAQ. As DNA, the CDR3 is TGTGCCAGCAGCTTTCGACAGGGCAGCTCCTACGAGCAGTACTTC. Translating it yields CASSFRQGSSYEQYF.

This clone rates as medium-sized. The genes are TRBV6-8 and TRBJ1-2; the D is unclear. The germline V gene has CDR1 MNHGY and CDR2 SAAAGT. The CDR3 consists of 16 residues. Trimming shortened V by 6 bases and J by 2 bases, and 19 bases separated the two germline ends. Written as DNA, the CDR3 is TGTGCCAGCAGCTCATCCCGACCGACGATAAACTATGGCTACACCTTC. Protein: CASSSSRPTINYGYTF.

This clone turned up a few times. The chain is built from TRBV14 and TRBJ2-3; perhaps D is TRBD1 or TRBD2 (5 bases each). The CDR3 spans 15 residues. CDR1 and CDR2 from the germline V gene are SGHDN and FVKESK. Trimming left V 5 bases short and J 0 bases short, with 12 bases between. The CDR3 region has the DNA TGTGCCAGCAGCAAACCGGGACCCAGCACAGATACGCAGTATTTT. It yields the protein CASSKPGPSTDTQYF.

The CDR3 is CASSTQPGWETQYF. In DNA, the CDR3 is TGCGCCAGCAGCACCCAACCTGGGTGGGAGACCCAGTACTTC. The chain links TRBV4-1 to TRBJ2-5; D call uncertain. The CDR3 has 14 amino acids. The V gene lost 5 bases and the J gene lost 5 bases, with 15 bases spanning the gap. Germline CDR1 reads MGHRA; CDR2 reads YSYEKL.

This clone was detected only a few times. The J gene is TRBJ1-1, the V gene TRBV9; the D gene is possibly TRBD1 (5 bases). Germline V gives CDR1 SGDLS, CDR2 YYNGEE. The CDR3 covers 15 residues. V lost 0 bases and J 0 bases, leaving 9 bases between the germline ends. The CDR3 is CASSVAGLLNTEAFF. In DNA form, the CDR3 reads TGTGCCAGCAGCGTAGCAGGGCTATTGAACACTGAAGCTTTCTTT.

The rearrangement uses TRBV18 and TRBJ1-4; the D gene is possibly TRBD1 (5 bases). V was pared by 8 bases and J by 5 bases, with 12 bases between. CDR3 length: 13 residues. Germline V lookup: CDR1 KGHSH, CDR2 LQKENI. CDR3 residues: CASTPGGNEKLFF. The CDR3 nucleotides read TGTGCCAGCACGCCCGGGGGGAATGAAAAACTGTTTTTT.

This clone is medium-sized in the sample. This chain joins TRBV9 and TRBJ2-3; D ambiguous. The germline V gene has CDR1 SGDLS and CDR2 YYNGEE. The CDR3 has 13 residues. V was shortened by 4 bases and J by 0 bases, with 6 bases between the two germline ends. The CDR3: CASSPYSTDTQYF. CDR3 nucleotides: TGTGCCAGCAGCCCATACAGCACAGATACGCAGTATTTT.

This clone showed up just a few times. The chain joins TRBV9 to TRBJ1-1, with D uncertain. Germline-derived CDR1 and CDR2 are SGDLS and YYNGEE. The CDR3 extends over 13 amino acids. V dropped 5 bases and J dropped 2 bases, with 10 bases sitting between them. The CDR3 region is CASRLQSNTEAFF. DNA for the CDR3: TGTGCCAGCAGGTTACAGTCAAACACTGAAGCTTTCTTT.

In its sample, this clone is medium-sized. The V gene is TRBV4-1, the J gene TRBJ2-2; D is ambiguous. The germline CDR1 and CDR2 sequences are MGHRA and YSYEKL. V was pared by 3 bases and J by 3 bases, with 8 bases between. This CDR3 spans 14 amino acids. CDR3 in DNA: TGCGCCAGCAGCCATAACAGCTACACCGGGGAGCTGTTTTTT. Translation gives CASSHNSYTGELFF.

The sample holds a few counts of this clone. V usage is TRBV6-8 and J usage is TRBJ1-3; D is unresolved. V lost 0 bases and J 0 bases, leaving 3 bases between the germline ends. From germline, CDR1 is MNHGY and CDR2 SAAAGT. CDR3 size: 14 residues. This CDR3 is CASSYSSSGNTIYF. The CDR3 DNA follows: TGTGCCAGCAGTTACTCGAGCTCTGGAAACACCATATATTTT.

This clone was seen a few times. The V gene is TRBV14, the J gene TRBJ2-2; D is possibly TRBD2 (5 bases). V was pared by 1 base and J by 5 bases, with 14 bases between. This CDR3 contains 16 residues. Germline CDR1 is SGHDN and CDR2 is FVKESK. CDR3 residues: CASSQGPQWRTGELFF. Written as DNA, the CDR3 is TGTGCCAGCAGCCAAGGACCACAGTGGAGGACCGGGGAGCTGTTTTTT.

By sample fraction, this clone is large. This chain connects TRBV6-8 to TRBJ2-3; 8 nucleotides align to TRBD2. The CDR3 consists of 16 residues. Germline V gene sequence: CDR1 MNHGY, CDR2 SAAAGT. Unmatched junction bases numbered 8, after V lost 5 bases and J lost 1 base. The chain's CDR3 is CASSEGISGGTDTQYF. The CDR3 DNA sequence: TGTGCCAGCAGTGAGGGGATTAGCGGGGGCACAGATACGCAGTATTTT.

This clone has only a few counts. This chain uses TRBV10-2 with TRBJ2-3; 11 bases map to TRBD2. With V trimmed by 6 bases and J by 5 bases, 7 bases remained unmatched. CDR1 is WSHSY and CDR2 is SAAADI in the germline V gene. This CDR3 has 15 residues. The CDR3 DNA reads as TGCGCCAGCAGGGATCTAGCGGGGGGTGAAGATACGCAGTATTTT. Encoded protein: CASRDLAGGEDTQYF.

This clone has a handful of counts. J is TRBJ1-2 and V is TRBV19; TRBD1 matches at 7 bases. V shed 10 bases, J shed 4 bases, and the junction held 3 bases outside the gene matches. The CDR3 extends over 11 amino acids. In germline, CDR1 is LNHDA, CDR2 SQIVND (reference sequence). CDR3 coding DNA: TGTGCCATTCAGGGGGGCTATGGCTACACCTTC. Translation gives CAIQGGYGYTF.

This sequence joins TRBV6-7 and TRBJ1-3; the D is unclear. TRBV6-7 is an ORF; its function is uncertain. The CDR3 has 14 amino acids. V was shortened by 2 bases and J by 0 bases, with 5 bases between the two germline ends. For the CDR3, the DNA is TGTGCCAGCAGTTACGGAAGCTCTGGAAACACCATATATTTT. Its protein is CASSYGSSGNTIYF.

The chain uses TRBV9 and TRBJ2-4, with a tentative D call TRBD1 (6 bases). Trimming pared 5 bases from V and 2 bases from J, leaving 14 bases between. Germline V gene sequence: CDR1 SGDLS, CDR2 YYNGEE. The CDR3 contains 15 residues. The CDR3 region has the DNA TGTGCCAGCAGTGTTCAGGGGCCATCCAAAAACATTCAGTACTTC. Encoded protein: CASSVQGPSKNIQYF.

The V gene is TRBV19, the J gene TRBJ2-6, with 7 bases fitting TRBD1. With 5 bases clipped from V and 4 bases from J, the junction kept 8 bases outside the gene matches. This CDR3 spans 16 amino acids. Germline V lookup: CDR1 LNHDA, CDR2 SQIVND (reference sequence). The CDR3 protein is CASSSRGGSGANVLTF. The CDR3 DNA reads as TGTGCCAGTAGTTCCCGAGGGGGCTCCGGGGCCAACGTCCTGACTTTC.

The chain carries TRBV19 and TRBJ2-3, with 7 nucleotides matching TRBD2. Germline V CDR1 and CDR2: LNHDA, SQIVND (reference sequence). CDR3 length equals 14 residues. After removal of 5 bases from V and 6 bases from J, the junction contained 8 bases not matched to a gene. The CDR3 coding sequence is TGTGCCAGTAGTGCCTCGGGGGGAGGCGATACGCAGTATTTT. Its protein is CASSASGGGDTQYF.

The CDR3 here is CASSDLFRRLINEKLFF. The CDR3 coding sequence is TGTGCCAGCAGTGACTTATTCCGGAGGCTGATTAATGAAAAACTGTTTTTT. The V call is TRBV6-8, the J call TRBJ1-4, with D unclear. The CDR3 is made up of 17 amino acids. Germline loops: CDR1 MNHGY, CDR2 SAAAGT. V dropped 5 bases and J dropped 4 bases, with 20 bases sitting between them.